This T cell receptor beta chain was found in a study of cytotoxic CD8 clonotypes in ibrutinib-treated CLL. Study conclusions and caveats: Relative to age-matched healthy donors, clonality at baseline was higher, and it tracked circulating CD8+ T-cell counts.

Sequencing used immunoSEQ multiplex PCR; TCRdb keeps in-frame clones, though not all of them. Seen here are 150,000 to 200,000 clones, roughly 77% observed once, and the top ten hold roughly 2%. To note about this clone: The target antigen is unknown.

PBMCs that had been cryopreserved were the source of roughly 2.2 micrograms of genomic DNA for TCR beta libraries. Sequences were derived from PBMCs, sampled after 12 months of ibrutinib treatment. The clonotype was recovered from a human donor with chronic lymphocytic leukemia.

The CDR3 loop is CASSQDLAGGPPKETQYF. The CDR3 DNA sequence: TGTGCCAGCAGCCAAGATCTAGCGGGGGGCCCTCCCAAAGAGACCCAGTACTTC. V is TRBV14 and J is TRBJ2-5; 11 bases fit TRBD2. Trimming took 0 bases from V and 3 from J; bases not matched to a gene: 9. The CDR3 extends over 18 amino acids. Germline CDR1 and CDR2: SGHDN and FVKESK.